This TCR beta chain was captured by sequencing in a study of blood T cell repertoires in COVID-19. Whole-study context: Samples taken during acute and convalescent COVID-19 were collected in the United States, Italy and Spain.

The CDR3 extends over 15 amino acids. The germline V gene has CDR1 LGHNA and CDR2 YNFKEQ. Trimming cost V 5 bases and J 6 bases; bases outside gene matches: 8. Seattle's cohort entered during active infection and was followed longitudinally. Original processing notes: Estimated nucleated cell counts came from reference gene primer amplification. Measured with immunoSEQ multiplex PCR; TCRdb has only the in-frame clones, and not every one. V and J calls plus clone size are reproduced from that table; the DNA served to infer D and trimming. Among more than 200,000 clones listed, about 81% were seen once.

This TCR was recovered from a woman older than 75 with COVID-19, enrolled during active disease. The sequenced material came from peripheral blood. V is TRBV4-2 and J is TRBJ2-1; 9 nucleotides align to TRBD2. The CDR3 loop reads CASSSLAGDGNEQFF. The CDR3 DNA reads as TGTGCCAGCAGCTCCTTAGCGGGAGACGGCAATGAGCAGTTCTTC.